Listed below are T cell receptor beta chains from one sample, sequenced in a study of T-cell memory formation after mild COVID-19. One entry per CDR3 protein, called by TCRdb with MiXCR from the 5' RACE reads. The sample shows around 180,000 distinct CDR3 sequences, around 15% of them seen only once. The sequenced sample consisted of PBMCs or a T cell subset sorted from them (not recorded which). Receptor source: an adult woman who had mild COVID-19 (a few samples of this study predate the infection). Cell type and time point are not known. Each CDR3 is given with its conserved first and last residue. The order of the fields is D gene, clone size, J gene, V gene, CDR3 DNA, CDR3 protein. D genes are given only for firm matches. Expanded clones get a size class; other rows say once, few or many, or leave the size out.

NA | few | TRBJ2-5 | TRBV4-3 | TGCGCCAGCAGCCAAGGAGAGGGGATGTTGGCGGGAGAGACCCAGTACTTC | CASSQGEGMLAGETQYF
NA | few | TRBJ2-3 | TRBV5-1 | TGCGCCAGCAGCTTGCCCAGGGCAGTTGGCGCAGATACGCAGTATTTT | CASSLPRAVGADTQYF
TRBD1 | NA | TRBJ2-3 | TRBV19 | TGTGCCAGTAGGCGGACAGGGGGTAGCACAGATACGCAGTATTTT | CASRRTGGSTDTQYF
NA | few | TRBJ1-5 | TRBV3-1 | TGTGCCAGCAGCCAAGCGGGGGGCCCCCAGCATTTT | CASSQAGGPQHF
NA | NA | TRBJ2-3 | TRBV18 | TGTGCCAGCTCACCACCGAACAGGGCGGCAGATACGCAGTATTTT | CASSPPNRAADTQYF
TRBD2 | NA | TRBJ2-7 | TRBV4-1 | TGCGCCAGCAGCCATCTAGCGGGGGGCTCCTACGAGCAGTACTTC | CASSHLAGGSYEQYF
NA | many | TRBJ2-2 | TRBV7-6 | TGTGCCAGCAAAAGCGGAGCGAACACCGGGGAGCTGTTTTTT | CASKSGANTGELFF
TRBD2 | NA | TRBJ2-1 | TRBV24-1 | TGTGCCACCAGTGATTCCTGGACTAGCGGTAGTCCTCTCGGTGAGCAGTTCTTC | CATSDSWTSGSPLGEQFF
TRBD1 | NA | TRBJ2-7 | TRBV5-1 | TGCGCCAGCAGCTTGGGGGCAGGGGGTTTCTCCTACGAGCAGTACTTC | CASSLGAGGFSYEQYF
NA | few | TRBJ2-1 | TRBV11-2 | TGTGCCAGCAGCTTAGGGTCGGACCCGACCGAGCAGTTCTTC | CASSLGSDPTEQFF
TRBD2 | NA | TRBJ2-1 | TRBV12-3/TRBV12-4 | TGTGCCAGCAGTTTAGCGGGTAGCGGGAGGTCCTACAATGAGCAGTTCTTC | CASSLAGSGRSYNEQFF
TRBD1 | NA | TRBJ2-1 | TRBV7-3 | TGTGCCAGCAGCTCAGGGGGCCGTGACAATGAGCAGTTCTTC | CASSSGGRDNEQFF
NA | NA | TRBJ1-1 | TRBV7-9 | TGTGCCAGCAGCTTAGACGGAGGCTCTAAACAGAACACTGAAGCTTTCTTT | CASSLDGGSKQNTEAFF
TRBD1 | few | TRBJ1-1 | TRBV4-1 | TGCGCCAGCAGCCTCGGACAGGGGGCTGCGAACACTGAAGCTTTCTTT | CASSLGQGAANTEAFF
NA | NA | TRBJ2-7 | TRBV4-1 | TGCGCCAGCAGCCAACGATCGGACACCTCCTACGAGCAGTACTTC | CASSQRSDTSYEQYF
NA | NA | TRBJ2-3 | TRBV20-1 | TGCAGTGCTAGAGAAGGCTCGGCAGATACGCAGTATTTT | CSAREGSADTQYF
NA | few | TRBJ1-1 | TRBV30 | TGTGCCTGGAGTCGTGTGAGCACTGAAGCTTTCTTT | CAWSRVSTEAFF
NA | NA | TRBJ2-3 | TRBV3-1 | TGTGCCAGCAGCCGGAGGGGAGGCCCGAGCACAGATACGCAGTATTTT | CASSRRGGPSTDTQYF
NA | NA | TRBJ1-5 | TRBV24-1 | TGTGCCACCAGTGGGGCAGGGGAGCAGCCCCAGCATTTT | CATSGAGEQPQHF
TRBD2 | many | TRBJ2-7 | TRBV5-1 | TGCGCCAGCAGCTTCGCTAGCGGCTACGAGCAGTACTTC | CASSFASGYEQYF